This TCR beta chain was sequenced during a study of blood T cell repertoires in COVID-19 (dated by TCRdb to the early 2020s). Turning to the overall study: Samples from collaborators originated in the United States, Italy and Spain and spanned both the acute and convalescent phases of COVID-19. The sample metadata nearly always contained a de-identified subject ID, COVID-19 status, age in years and sex. The repertoires were released in a freely available public database meant as a resource for research on the immune response to SARS-CoV-2. Samples were obtained from the ongoing ImmuneRACE study (first 160 participants) and from about 1,300 subjects provided by 6 global collaborators. Where available, HLA class I and class II types were taken from metadata supplied by the sample provider and were not determined by assay-based typing. The dataset comprised deeply sampled blood TCRbeta repertoires from subjects exposed to, actively infected with, or recovered from COVID-19. The material from the prospective study consisted of cDNA or gDNA derived from T cells, B-cell-depleted T cells, or PBMCs.

The research as a whole found: Clinical and demographic metadata were provided uncurated, with the amount varying by source and participant.

Enrolling through a virtual design, the prospective study's participants ranged in age from roughly 18 to 90 years and lived across roughly 23 United States geographic areas. To assign participants to cohorts, the prospective study relied on clinical history that participants themselves reported in a screening survey and a study questionnaire. In the prospective study, whole blood, serum and a nasopharyngeal or oropharyngeal swab were collected from each participant by mobile phlebotomists. Additional blood draws and questionnaires over an approximately 2-month period could optionally be provided by prospective study participants. Before DNA extraction, blood samples from the prospective study were shipped at room temperature or frozen. From cysteine to phenylalanine, the CDR3 is 16 amino acids long. Only the CDR3 part of the read is kept: 48 bases, read in frame from the first base. From the germline V gene, CDR1 is MNHEY and CDR2 is SVGEGT. The junction carries 14 bases between V and J, which are trimmed by 2 bases and 1 base respectively.

The immunoSEQ Assay, a bias-controlled multiplex PCR, was used to amplify TCRbeta CDR3 regions from genomic DNA. Under the source paper's analysis protocol: Nucleated cell counts per sample were estimated from amplification of reference gene primers within the assay. To quantify the absolute abundance of each unique TCRbeta CDR3 rearrangement, sequence reads were collapsed and filtered. Productive Simpson clonality was computed per sample as the square root of Simpson's diversity index over productive rearrangements. In its TCRdb copy, this immuneACCESS table keeps in-frame sequences only and misses some clones. Where compared with another copy, unresolved V genes explain less than half of these, and the others have no known cause. V, J and clone size are taken as reported in that table, and D and trimming were inferred from the DNA itself. The sample profile shows 250,000 to 350,000 clones; nearly 90% of them were found once. The biggest ten clones account for around 4.5% of the sample.

As for this clone: The specificity of this receptor is unknown. No base quality information exists; no much larger clone differs at one position.

This clonotype was obtained from a woman between 18 and 30 years old with acute COVID-19. Sequencing was performed on PBMCs or T cells enriched from blood (not recorded which). The rearranged segments are TRBV6-2 or TRBV6-3 and TRBJ2-5, and perhaps TRBD2 as D gene, on 5 matching bases. The encoded CDR3 is CASSYRASTAQETQYF. In nucleotides, the sequence is TGTGCCAGCAGTTACCGGGCTAGCACCGCCCAAGAGACCCAGTACTTC.